This T cell receptor (beta chain) was observed in a study of human T cells and chemical hapten exposure. As for time point: patch test 2, 6 weeks after DPC sensitization. Treatment specified: therapeutic diphenylcyclopropenone sensitization with weekly scalp DPC. MiXCR, run by TCRdb on the RACE reads, gives a single entry per CDR3 protein. Found here are about 70,000 distinct CDR3 sequences, about 8% of them singletons; the top ten hold approximately 3.7%. Only a few counts were recorded for this clonotype. The CDR3 is 15 amino acids. With 5 bases clipped from V and 6 bases from J, the junction kept 8 bases outside the gene matches. Germline lookup yields CDR1 SNHLY and CDR2 FYNNEI.

This clonotype was obtained from a woman between 45 and 60 years old with alopecia areata. Some clones in this sample may be carry-over from other donors' samples. V gene TRBV2 combines with J gene TRBJ2-4; 9 bases map to TRBD1. The sequences come from whole blood, collected in connection with sensitization to the hapten diphenylcyclopropenone (DPC). This chain's CDR3 is CASSRDRERRNIQYF. For the CDR3, the DNA is TGTGCCAGCAGTAGGGACAGGGAGAGGAGAAACATTCAGTACTTC.